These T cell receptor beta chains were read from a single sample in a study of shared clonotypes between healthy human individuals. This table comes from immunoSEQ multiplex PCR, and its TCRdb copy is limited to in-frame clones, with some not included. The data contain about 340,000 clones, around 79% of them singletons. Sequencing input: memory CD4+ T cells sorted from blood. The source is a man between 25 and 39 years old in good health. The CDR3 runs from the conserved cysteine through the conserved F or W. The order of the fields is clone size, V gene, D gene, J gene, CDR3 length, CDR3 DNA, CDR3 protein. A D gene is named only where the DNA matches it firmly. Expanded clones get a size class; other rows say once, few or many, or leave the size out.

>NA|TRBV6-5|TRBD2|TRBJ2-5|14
TGTGCCAGCAGTTCTAGCGGGAGCGCAGAGACCCAGTACTTC
CASSSSGSAETQYF
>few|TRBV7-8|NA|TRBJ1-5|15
TGTGCCAGCAGCTTATCCCACGGGGGCAATCAGCCCCAGCATTTT
CASSLSHGGNQPQHF
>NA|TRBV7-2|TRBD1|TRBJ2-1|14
TGTGCCAGCACCTTCGGACAGGGTAGGGATGAGCAGTTCTTC
CASTFGQGRDEQFF
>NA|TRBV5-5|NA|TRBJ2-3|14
TGTGCCAGCAGTCCGGACAGCCCCACAGATACGCAGTATTTT
CASSPDSPTDTQYF
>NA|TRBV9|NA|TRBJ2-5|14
TGTGCCAGCAGCGTAGCCGGAGGACAAGAGACCCAGTACTTC
CASSVAGGQETQYF
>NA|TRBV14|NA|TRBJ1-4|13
TGTGCCAGCAGCCAAGATTTGGGACTCGCGTTGTTTTTT
CASSQDLGLALFF
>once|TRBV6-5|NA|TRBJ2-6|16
TGTGCCAGCAGTTACTTTGGAGGGTCCGGGGCCAACGTCCTGACTTTC
CASSYFGGSGANVLTF
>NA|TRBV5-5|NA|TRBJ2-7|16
TGTGCCAGCAGCTTGCAGGGGGGAACAGGACGGCTTGAGCAGTACTTC
CASSLQGGTGRLEQYF
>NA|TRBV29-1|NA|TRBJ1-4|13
TGCAGCGTGGAGGGGGGAGCTAATGAAAAACTGTTTTTT
CSVEGGANEKLFF
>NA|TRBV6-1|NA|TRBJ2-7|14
TGTGCCAGCAGTCCCAACTTCGGGTCCTACGAGCAGTACTTC
CASSPNFGSYEQYF
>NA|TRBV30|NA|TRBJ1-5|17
TGTGCCTGGAGTGTACTTTTCCCAGGGAGGTTCAATCAGCCCCAGCATTTT
CAWSVLFPGRFNQPQHF
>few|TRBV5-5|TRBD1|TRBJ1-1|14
TGTGCCAGCAGCCAGGGGGGAACCAACACTGAAGCTTTCTTT
CASSQGGTNTEAFF
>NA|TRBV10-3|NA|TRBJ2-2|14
TGTGCCATCAGTGGGAATCAGGGAACCGGGGAGCTGTTTTTT
CAISGNQGTGELFF
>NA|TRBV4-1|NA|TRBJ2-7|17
TGCGCCAGCAGCCAGGAGCCCTTTGAGCAAAGGCCATACGAGCAGTACTTC
CASSQEPFEQRPYEQYF
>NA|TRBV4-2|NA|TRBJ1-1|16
TGTGCCAGCAGCCAAGGCGGTCAACACGCGAAGACTGAAGCTTTCTTT
CASSQGGQHAKTEAFF
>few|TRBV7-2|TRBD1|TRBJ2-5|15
TGTGCCAGCAGGGCTGGGACAGGCAACCAAGAGACCCAGTACTTC
CASRAGTGNQETQYF
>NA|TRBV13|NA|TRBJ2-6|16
TGTGCCAGCAGCCGATTTTCAGGGGCTGGGGCCAACGTCCTGACTTTC
CASSRFSGAGANVLTF
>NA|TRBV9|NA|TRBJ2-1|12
TGTGCCAGCAGCGTAGCAGAAAATGAGCAGTTCTTC
CASSVAENEQFF
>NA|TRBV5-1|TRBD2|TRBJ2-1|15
TGCGCCAGCAGCTTGTACCCTAGCGGCTACAATGAGCAGTTCTTC
CASSLYPSGYNEQFF
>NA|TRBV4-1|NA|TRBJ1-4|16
TGCGCCAGCAGCCAAGATCTCGGAAGTCCTAATGAAAAACTGTTTTTT
CASSQDLGSPNEKLFF
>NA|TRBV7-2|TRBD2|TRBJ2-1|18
TGTGCCAGCAGCTTACAGCGGGGGTCAGAACGACCTTACAATGAGCAGTTCTTC
CASSLQRGSERPYNEQFF
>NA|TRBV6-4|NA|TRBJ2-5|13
TGTGCCAGCAGTGATCAGGCGGGGGAGACCCAGTACTTC
CASSDQAGETQYF
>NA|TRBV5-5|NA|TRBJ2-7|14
TGTGCCAGCAGCCCTCTTGCGGTAAACTACGAGCAGTACTTC
CASSPLAVNYEQYF